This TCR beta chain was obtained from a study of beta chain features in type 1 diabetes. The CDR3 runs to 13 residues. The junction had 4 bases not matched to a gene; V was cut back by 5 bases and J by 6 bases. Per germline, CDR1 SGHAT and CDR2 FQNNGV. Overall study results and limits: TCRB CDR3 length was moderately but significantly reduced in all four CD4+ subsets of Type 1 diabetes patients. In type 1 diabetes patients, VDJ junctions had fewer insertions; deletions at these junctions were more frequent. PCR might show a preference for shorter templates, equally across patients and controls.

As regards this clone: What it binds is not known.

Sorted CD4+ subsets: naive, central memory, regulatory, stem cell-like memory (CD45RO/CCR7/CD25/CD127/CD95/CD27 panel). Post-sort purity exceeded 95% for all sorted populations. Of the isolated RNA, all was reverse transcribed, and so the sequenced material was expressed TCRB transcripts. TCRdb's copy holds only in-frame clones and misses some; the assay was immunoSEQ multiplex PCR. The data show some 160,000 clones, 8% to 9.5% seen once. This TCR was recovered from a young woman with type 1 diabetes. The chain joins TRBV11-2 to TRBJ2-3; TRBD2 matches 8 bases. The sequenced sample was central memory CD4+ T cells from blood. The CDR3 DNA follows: TGTGCCAGCAGCGACCGACTAGCGGATACGCAGTATTTT. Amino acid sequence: CASSDRLADTQYF.